This T cell receptor beta chain is drawn from a study of control samples from healthy donors and cancer patients. This clone appeared once. Some clones are missing from TCRdb's copy, which holds only in-frame ones; the method was immunoSEQ multiplex PCR. The sample holds 80,000 to 100,000 clones, around 90% seen once. Source material: blood. This clonotype was sampled from a human donor in good health. The donor label of this sample is uncertain.

The CDR3: CASSRRTGRGNQPQHF. CDR3 bases: TGTGCCAGTAGTAGACGGACAGGGCGAGGCAATCAGCCCCAGCATTTT. The rearrangement uses TRBV19 and TRBJ1-5, with 8 bases fitting TRBD1. The ends lost 4 bases at V and 2 bases at J; junction bases unmatched: 7. Germline V lookup: CDR1 LNHDA, CDR2 SQIVND (reference sequence). CDR3 length: 16 amino acids.